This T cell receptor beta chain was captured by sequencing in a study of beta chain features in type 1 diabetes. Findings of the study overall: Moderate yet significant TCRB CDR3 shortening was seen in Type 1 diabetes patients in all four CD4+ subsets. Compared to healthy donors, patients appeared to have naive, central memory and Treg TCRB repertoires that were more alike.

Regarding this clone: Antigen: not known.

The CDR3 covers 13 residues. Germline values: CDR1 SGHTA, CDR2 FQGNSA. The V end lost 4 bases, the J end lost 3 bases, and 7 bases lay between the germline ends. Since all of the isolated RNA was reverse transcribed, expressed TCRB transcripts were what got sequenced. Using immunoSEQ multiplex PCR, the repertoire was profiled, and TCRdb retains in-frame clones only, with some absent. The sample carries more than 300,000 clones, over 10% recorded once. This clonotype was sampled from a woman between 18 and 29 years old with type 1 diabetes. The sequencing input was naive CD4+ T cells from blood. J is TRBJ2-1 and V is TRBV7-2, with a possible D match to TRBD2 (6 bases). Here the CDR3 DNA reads TGTGCCAGCAGCTCGGGACTCTACAATGAGCAGTTCTTC. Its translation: CASSSGLYNEQFF.